This TCR beta chain was recovered during a study of blood T cell repertoires in COVID-19. Study-wide background: The United States, Italy and Spain provided the acute and convalescent COVID-19 samples.

Libraries were prepared by immunoSEQ multiplex PCR; TCRdb keeps only in-frame clonotypes and omits some of them. The data hold about 220,000 clones, with 82% observed a single time. V lost 5 bases, J lost 13 bases, and 17 bases stayed unmatched. CDR3 length: 16 amino acids. Germline V lookup: CDR1 MNHEY, CDR2 SMNVEV (reference sequence). Specimen: peripheral blood. The sequence was obtained from a woman of 80 years or more with acute or convalescent COVID-19. This sequence joins TRBV27 and TRBJ2-1; TRBD2 agrees at 10 bases. The CDR3 region has the DNA TGTGCCAGCAGTCAGAATCAAGCGGGGGGGCAGGCTTCTCAGTTCTTC. It codes for CASSQNQAGGQASQFF.